A single sample is the source of the 19 T cell receptor beta chains below, sequenced in a study of blood T cell repertoires in COVID-19. Sequencing used immunoSEQ multiplex PCR; TCRdb keeps in-frame clones, though not all of them. Of approximately 310,000 clones in the sample, around 84% were seen once. The sample comprised PBMCs or T cells enriched from blood (not recorded which). Receptor source: a woman aged 25-40 years who had been exposed to COVID-19.

V is TRBV29-1 and J is TRBJ2-7; 7 positions agree with TRBD2. Per the germline V gene, CDR1 is SQVTM and CDR2 is ANQGSEA. Trimming at V came to 6 bases and at J to 1 base, leaving 12 bases not matched to a gene. The CDR3 is 15 residues long. The CDR3 reads CSVVLWSSGSYEQYF. The CDR3 nucleotides read TGCAGCGTCGTCTTGTGGTCTAGCGGTTCCTACGAGCAGTACTTC.

The chain uses TRBV9 and TRBJ1-2, with a weak D call TRBD1 (5 bases). Trimming removed 0 bases at V and 5 bases at J, with 14 bases between. Germline V gene sequence: CDR1 SGDLS, CDR2 YYNGEE. This CDR3 is 15 amino acids long. The CDR3 coding sequence is TGTGCCAGCAGCGTAGAGGAGGGGACCCCTTATGGCTACACCTTC. Its protein product is CASSVEEGTPYGYTF.

The rearrangement joins TRBV2 to TRBJ1-6, with TRBD1 as a possible D gene (6 bases). This CDR3 spans 14 amino acids. Germline V lookup: CDR1 SNHLY, CDR2 FYNNEI. Trimming pared 5 bases from V and 5 bases from J, leaving 10 bases between. The CDR3 nucleotides read TGTGCCAGCAGTCCATGGACAGATAATTCACCCCTCCACTTT. Its protein is CASSPWTDNSPLHF.

This clone was seen just once. The chain combines TRBV5-1 with TRBJ1-1; D perhaps matches TRBD1 (6 bases). The V end was cut by 0 bases, the J end by 1 base, with 16 bases between. CDR3 length: 17 amino acids. In germline, CDR1 is SGHRS, CDR2 YFSETQ. The CDR3 loop is CASSLAWGNRANTEAFF. In DNA form, the CDR3 reads TGCGCCAGCAGCTTGGCCTGGGGTAACAGGGCGAACACTGAAGCTTTCTTT.

J is TRBJ2-5 and V is TRBV5-1, with 10 bases identical to TRBD2. Germline CDR1 and CDR2: SGHRS and YFSETQ. Trimming at V came to 4 bases and at J to 0 bases, leaving 6 bases not matched to a gene. The CDR3 consists of 16 residues. Here the CDR3 reads CASSPRTSGNQETQYF. The CDR3 DNA reads TGCGCCAGCAGCCCAAGGACTAGCGGAAACCAAGAGACCCAGTACTTC.

This chain uses TRBV2 with TRBJ1-6, with D possibly matching TRBD1 (5 bases). V was pared by 6 bases and J by 3 bases, with 12 bases between. The CDR3 extends over 15 amino acids. Per germline, CDR1 SNHLY and CDR2 FYNNEI. The CDR3 reads CASRQGTGYNSPLHF. The CDR3 region has the DNA TGTGCCAGCAGGCAGGGAACGGGCTATAATTCACCCCTCCACTTT.

The count of this clone is one. The rearrangement links TRBV7-8 to TRBJ2-2, with 7 bases that match TRBD2. In germline, CDR1 is SGHVS, CDR2 FQNEAQ. V lost 5 bases, J lost 1 base, and 10 bases stayed unmatched. The CDR3 is 17 residues long. The CDR3 nucleotides are TGTGCCAGCAGCCCGCGTTGGGAGGGCGGGAACACCGGGGAGCTGTTTTTT. This sequence encodes CASSPRWEGGNTGELFF.

V is TRBV28 and J is TRBJ1-2, with a tentative D call TRBD1 (6 bases). V gave up 5 bases and J gave up 4 bases, with 14 bases separating them. The CDR3 covers 14 residues. Per germline, CDR1 MDHEN and CDR2 SYDVKM. The CDR3: CASSPSTGIYGYTF. CDR3 in DNA: TGTGCCAGCAGTCCATCGACAGGAATCTATGGCTACACCTTC.

The rearrangement joins TRBV5-1 to TRBJ2-1; a weak D match, TRBD1 (6 bases). Germline V gene lookup returns CDR1 SGHRS and CDR2 YFSETQ. This CDR3 region has 14 residues. The V and J ends lost 0 bases and 7 bases respectively, with 11 bases between them. This CDR3 is CASSLGQVKNEQFF. For the CDR3, the DNA is TGCGCCAGCAGCTTGGGACAGGTTAAAAATGAGCAGTTCTTC.

This chain links TRBV7-6 with TRBJ1-3, with 8 nucleotides matching TRBD1. After removal of 2 bases from V and 1 base from J, the junction contained 7 bases not matched to a gene. The germline V gene encodes CDR1 SGHVS and CDR2 FNYEAQ. CDR3 size: 17 residues. The DNA of the CDR3 is TGTGCCAGCAGCTTATGGTCGCAGGGGGCATCTGGAAACACCATATATTTT. Residues: CASSLWSQGASGNTIYF.

The chain carries TRBV5-8 and TRBJ1-1; D possibly corresponds to TRBD1 (5 bases). Germline loops: CDR1 SGHTS, CDR2 YDEGEE. V was shortened by 2 bases and J by 11 bases, with 13 bases between the two germline ends. CDR3 length: 12 residues. The CDR3 region is CASSFSGWVAFF. The CDR3 DNA reads TGTGCCAGCAGCTTCTCAGGGTGGGTGGCTTTCTTT.

The V call is TRBV12-5, the J call TRBJ2-7; TRBD1 aligns across 10 bases. CDR3 length: 14 amino acids. Germline lookup yields CDR1 LGHNT and CDR2 FRNRAP. V was pared by 6 bases and J by 1 base, with 3 bases of the junction left unmatched. CDR3 sequence (DNA): TGTGCTAGTGGCGACAGGGGGCGATCCTACGAGCAGTACTTC. Amino acids: CASGDRGRSYEQYF.

The rearrangement links TRBV6-5 to TRBJ2-2; the match to TRBD2 covers 9 bases. The V gene end was trimmed by 10 bases and the J gene end by 7 bases; junction bases not matched to a gene: 7. CDR3 length equals 13 residues. Germline loops: CDR1 MNHEY, CDR2 SVGAGI. In nucleotides, the CDR3 is TGTGCCACCGTAGCGGGGGCGGGCGGGGAGCTGTTTTTT. Its translation: CATVAGAGGELFF.

The chain employs TRBV30 and TRBJ1-1; 7 nucleotides match TRBD1. Germline V gives CDR1 GTSNPN, CDR2 SVGIG (reference sequence). V trimming: 5 bases; J trimming: 3 bases; junction bases outside the gene matches: 3. The CDR3 totals 12 residues. CDR3 coding DNA: TGTGCCTGGGGGACAGCTTACACTGAAGCTTTCTTT. Amino acids: CAWGTAYTEAFF.

The chain uses TRBV4-1 and TRBJ2-3; D not resolved. Germline V gene data show CDR1 as MGHRA and CDR2 as YSYEKL. CDR3 length: 13 residues. Between the trimmed V and J ends, which lost 2 bases and 4 bases, there was a span of 7 bases. DNA for the CDR3: TGCGCCAGCAGCCAAATCGCGGCAGATACGCAGTATTTT. Its translation is CASSQIAADTQYF.

The rearrangement links TRBV6-5 to TRBJ1-5; D not certain. V lost 5 bases and J lost 6, with 11 bases in between. Germline V gives CDR1 MNHEY, CDR2 SVGAGI. The CDR3 sequence is 13 residues long. The CDR3 DNA reads TGTGCCAGCAGTATCGAGGTAGCTCAGCCCCAGCATTTT. This encodes CASSIEVAQPQHF.

This chain uses TRBV4-1 with TRBJ1-1, with D hard to call. The CDR3 is 14 residues long. Germline V gene lookup returns CDR1 MGHRA and CDR2 YSYEKL. The germline V and J ends were trimmed by 0 bases and 2 bases, with 7 bases remaining between them. The CDR3 is CASSQDRRNTEAFF. CDR3 nucleotides: TGCGCCAGCAGCCAAGATCGCAGAAACACTGAAGCTTTCTTT.

The gene calls are TRBV11-1 and TRBJ1-1, with 10 nucleotides matching TRBD1. The CDR3 has 14 amino acids. With 6 bases clipped from V and 4 bases from J, the junction kept 5 bases outside the gene matches. Germline CDR1 is SGHAT and CDR2 is FQDESV (reference sequence). This CDR3 is CASRQTGGGTEAFF. The DNA of the CDR3 is TGTGCCAGCAGACAGACAGGGGGCGGCACTGAAGCTTTCTTT.

This chain uses TRBV30 with TRBJ2-5; maybe TRBD1 (6 bases). The germline V gene has CDR1 GTSNPN and CDR2 SVGIG (reference sequence). The CDR3 contains 16 residues. Trimming pared 2 bases from V and 1 base from J, leaving 17 bases between. The CDR3 region is CAWSTTRGHIQETQYF. The CDR3 region has the DNA TGTGCCTGGAGTACCACGAGGGGACACATCCAAGAGACCCAGTACTTC. The whole variable domain, filled in from reference TRBV30 and TRBJ2-5, reads SQTIHQWPATLVQPVGSPLSLECTVEGTSNPNLYWYRQAAGRGLQLLFYSVGIGQISSEVPQNLSASRPQDRQFILSSKKLLLSDSGFYLCAWSTTRGHIQETQYFGPGTRLLVL.